This T cell receptor (beta chain) was recovered during a study of long-term antiretroviral therapy in people with HIV. Comment on this clone: Its cognate antigen is unknown.

Survey-level resolution applied to immunoSEQ assay v3.0. Generated by immunoSEQ multiplex PCR, the TCRdb table keeps only in-frame clones and is missing some. The sample consists of fewer than 40,000 clones, around 85% of them appearing once. Overall study findings and caveats: Pre-ART expanded TRB clones stayed dominant throughout, though often decreasing after ART.

The source of this sequence is a woman aged 45-60 years with HIV. Specimen: unsorted PBMCs, collected 3.1 years after starting antiretroviral therapy.

CDR3 sequence (DNA): TGTGCCAGCTCACCATCTGTGGAGACCCAGTACTTC. Amino acid sequence: CASSPSVETQYF. V gene TRBV18 combines with J gene TRBJ2-5; D unresolved. The CDR3 loop spans 12 amino acids. V lost 2 bases and J 5 bases, leaving 6 bases between the germline ends. Germline loops: CDR1 KGHSH, CDR2 LQKENI.